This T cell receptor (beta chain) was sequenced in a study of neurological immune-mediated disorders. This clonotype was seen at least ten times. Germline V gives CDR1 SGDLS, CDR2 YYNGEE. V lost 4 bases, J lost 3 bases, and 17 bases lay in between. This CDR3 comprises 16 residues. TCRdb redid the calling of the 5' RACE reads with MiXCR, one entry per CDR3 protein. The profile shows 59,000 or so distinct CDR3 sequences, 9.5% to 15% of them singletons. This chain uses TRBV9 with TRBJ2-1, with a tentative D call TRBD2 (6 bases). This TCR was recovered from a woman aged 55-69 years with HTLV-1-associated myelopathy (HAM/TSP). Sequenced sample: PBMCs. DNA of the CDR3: TGTGCCAGCAGCCCCGTGTCGATAGCGGACTACAATGAGCAGTTCTTC. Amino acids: CASSPVSIADYNEQFF.